The sequence of this T cell receptor (beta chain) was determined in a study of T-cell memory formation after mild COVID-19. A note on this clonotype: Its specificity is not known.

One entry per CDR3 protein results from TCRdb running MiXCR on the 5' RACE reads. The sample holds roughly 320,000 distinct CDR3 sequences, 25% to 30% seen once. Points from the study as a whole: Contracting clones, day 15 to 85, had balanced CD4/CD8, and later expanders favored CD4+.

With V trimmed by 4 bases and J by 9 bases, 2 bases remained unmatched. The CDR3 is 12 amino acids. The germline V gene has CDR1 SQVTM and CDR2 ANQGSEA. The receptor was isolated from an adult woman who had mild COVID-19 (a few samples of this study predate the infection). Cell type and time point are not known. Sequencing was carried out using PBMCs or a T cell subset sorted from them (not recorded which). The V and J genes are TRBV29-1 and TRBJ2-1; 11 bases match TRBD2. DNA for the CDR3: TGCAGCGTTGGACTAGCGGGGACTGAGCAGTTCTTC. It yields the protein CSVGLAGTEQFF.